This passage covers 26 T cell receptor beta chains from one sample sequenced in a study of PD-1 blockade in classical Hodgkin lymphoma. Assay: immunoSEQ multiplex PCR; the TCRdb copy retains only in-frame clones and omits some. The sample has 14,000 to 15,000 clones; about 61% are singletons. Every patient relapsed after autologous stem cell transplantation, and brentuximab vedotin exposure varied. Sequencing was performed on peripheral blood mononuclear cells (PBMCs), taken at baseline. The origin of the receptors is a human donor with classical Hodgkin lymphoma.

The chain joins TRBV7-9 to TRBJ2-7, with D perhaps being TRBD1 or TRBD2 (6 bases each). The CDR3 length is 15 residues. Germline V CDR1 and CDR2: SEHNR, FQNEAQ (reference sequence). Trimming shortened V by 5 bases and J by 2 bases, and 16 bases separated the two germline ends. CDR3: CASSPPRGLTYEQYF. In DNA, the CDR3 is TGTGCCAGCAGCCCCCCTCGGGGGCTCACCTACGAGCAGTACTTC.

V and J are TRBV28 and TRBJ1-1, with D uncertain. V lost 3 bases and J lost 3, with 11 bases in between. In germline, CDR1 is MDHEN, CDR2 SYDVKM. This CDR3 is built from 14 residues. The CDR3 sequence is CASSFEQLYTEAFF. The CDR3 nucleotides are TGTGCCAGCAGTTTTGAACAGCTGTACACTGAAGCTTTCTTT.

J is TRBJ2-7 and V is TRBV11-2; 11 positions match TRBD1. CDR3 size: 14 residues. V shed 5 bases and J 4 bases; nucleotides not matched to a gene: 4. From germline, CDR1 is SGHAT and CDR2 FQNNGV. The DNA of the CDR3 is TGTGCCAGCAGCACCGGGACAGGGGGGTACGAGCAGTACTTC. It translates to CASSTGTGGYEQYF.

This chain joins TRBV11-3 and TRBJ2-5, with D maybe TRBD2 (5 bases). V shed 6 bases and J shed 5 bases, with 13 bases lying between them. This CDR3 has 13 residues. Per germline, CDR1 SGHNT and CDR2 YENEEA. This CDR3 reads CASSLDSEETQYF. The CDR3 DNA is TGTGCCAGCAGTTTGGACTCCGAGGAGACCCAGTACTTC.

This sequence joins TRBV5-1 and TRBJ2-3; 8 nucleotides align to TRBD2. With V trimmed by 5 bases and J by 3 bases, 8 bases remained unmatched. The CDR3 contains 15 residues. Germline assignment: CDR1 SGHRS and CDR2 YFSETQ. The CDR3 bases are TGCGCCAGCAGTAGGCGGGAGGCGGCGACAGATACGCAGTATTTT. Translated, it gives CASSRREAATDTQYF. The complete variable domain, with remaining parts taken from reference TRBV5-1 and TRBJ2-3, reads KAGVTQTPRYLIKTRGQQVTLSCSPISGHRSVSWYQQTPGQGLQFLFEYFSETQRNKGNFPGRFSGRQFSNSRSEMNVSTLELGDSALYLCASSRREAATDTQYFGPGTRLTVL.

The chain carries TRBV2 and TRBJ2-2; 12 nucleotides line up with TRBD2. Germline CDR1 SNHLY, CDR2 FYNNEI. There are 17 residues in the CDR3. The V gene end was trimmed by 8 bases and the J gene end by 5 bases; junction bases not matched to a gene: 12. The CDR3 DNA is TGTGCCAGCTCCGGGACTAGCGGGTTCCTGCGGACCGGGGAGCTGTTTTTT. Translation gives CASSGTSGFLRTGELFF.

The CDR3 sequence: CASSLTPAEQYF. In DNA form, the CDR3 reads TGTGCCAGCAGCTTAACCCCGGCCGAGCAGTACTTC. This rearrangement joins TRBV7-2 to TRBJ2-7; D remains ambiguous. The length of the CDR3 is 12 residues. Trimming removed 2 bases at V and 6 bases at J, with 8 bases between. The germline V gene has CDR1 SGHTA and CDR2 FQGNSA.

The genes are TRBV7-6 and TRBJ2-7; 8 positions match TRBD2. J was trimmed by 0 bases and V by 5 bases; bases with no gene match: 9. This CDR3 contains 16 residues. Germline V gives CDR1 SGHVS, CDR2 FNYEAQ. CDR3 DNA: TGTGCCAGCAGCCCCCTGGCGCGGGAGGACTCCTACGAGCAGTACTTC. As protein: CASSPLAREDSYEQYF.

Points on this clone: This probably arose from a read error, given a far larger clone one base away. This chain connects TRBV4-1 to TRBJ2-3; 13 bases line up with TRBD2. Germline V gene sequence: CDR1 MGHRA, CDR2 YSYEKL. CDR3 size: 17 residues. Trimming removed 4 bases from V and 5 bases from J; junction bases left unmatched: 9. The CDR3 reads CASSPGLAGVSVDTQYF. The CDR3 DNA follows: TGCGCCAGCAGCCCTGGACTAGCGGGAGTATCGGTAGATACGCAGTATTTT.

The chain combines TRBV20-1 with TRBJ1-4; D not certain. This CDR3 has 10 residues. Germline CDR1 DFQATT, CDR2 SNEGSKA (reference sequence). V was shortened by 3 bases and J by 8 bases, with 4 bases between the two germline ends. For the CDR3, the DNA is TGCAGTGCTAGTCAGGAAAAACTGTTTTTT. It yields the protein CSASQEKLFF.

This clone was seen a few times. V is TRBV28 and J is TRBJ1-2, with a possible D match to TRBD1 (5 bases). Per the germline V gene, CDR1 is MDHEN and CDR2 is SYDVKM. Trimming shortened V by 8 bases and J by 0 bases, and 19 bases separated the two germline ends. The CDR3 length is 16 residues. The CDR3 sequence is CASGAAYRLTNYGYTF. The CDR3 coding sequence is TGTGCCAGCGGAGCGGCGTACAGGCTTACTAACTATGGCTACACCTTC.

The CDR3 DNA reads as TGTGCCAGCAGCCAAAATCAGGGGGAGAGCAATCAGCCCCAGCATTTT. It codes for CASSQNQGESNQPQHF. This chain connects TRBV4-2 to TRBJ1-5; TRBD1 matches at 7 bases. Germline-derived CDR1 and CDR2 are LGHNA and YNFKEQ. The CDR3 is made up of 16 amino acids. V lost 2 bases to trimming and J lost 1 base; unmatched junction nucleotides: 5.

The genes are TRBV5-6 and TRBJ2-7; a possible D gene is TRBD1 (5 bases). With 1 base removed from V and 2 bases from J, the gap between germline ends came to 13 bases. This CDR3 is built from 15 residues. Germline CDR1 and CDR2: SGHDT and YYEEEE. CDR3 sequence: CASSLFGQGTYEQYF. The CDR3 bases are TGTGCCAGCAGCTTGTTTGGGCAGGGAACCTACGAGCAGTACTTC.

This chain's CDR3 is CASSAQGARTGELFF. The CDR3 DNA reads TGTGCCAGCAGCGCGCAGGGGGCTCGCACCGGGGAGCTGTTTTTT. This rearrangement joins TRBV9 to TRBJ2-2; TRBD1 matches at 8 bases. Germline V gives CDR1 SGDLS, CDR2 YYNGEE. J gave up 4 bases and V 3 bases, and 5 bases lay outside the gene matches. There are 15 residues in the CDR3.

The chain carries TRBV2 and TRBJ1-3; unclear D gene. This CDR3 comprises 14 residues. Trimming removed 3 bases from V and 4 bases from J, with 10 bases in between. Looked up from germline, CDR1 is SNHLY and CDR2 is FYNNEI. The CDR3 nucleotides read TGTGCCAGCAGTGAGGGAGGGTACGGAAACACCATATATTTT. Its protein is CASSEGGYGNTIYF.

The table lists this clone with a few counts. V gene TRBV7-9 combines with J gene TRBJ2-7; D gene uncertain. The germline V gene encodes CDR1 SEHNR and CDR2 FQNEAQ (reference sequence). V lost 4 bases and J 4 bases, leaving 11 bases between the germline ends. CDR3 length: 13 amino acids. Here the CDR3 DNA reads TGTGCCAGCAGCTCAACTTTTAAGTACGAGCAGTACTTC. It yields the protein CASSSTFKYEQYF.

This clone was seen more than once but under ten times. V usage is TRBV28 and J usage is TRBJ2-1; no reliable D call. The CDR3 has 14 amino acids. Germline V gene lookup returns CDR1 MDHEN and CDR2 SYDVKM. CDR3 loop: CAEVSPVEPNEQFF. CDR3 nucleotide sequence: TGTGCAGAAGTCTCCCCCGTCGAACCCAATGAGCAGTTCTTC.

The chain uses TRBV11-2 and TRBJ2-7; unclear D gene. V gave up 0 bases and J gave up 0 bases, with 9 bases separating them. CDR1 SGHAT and CDR2 FQNNGV come from the germline V gene. The CDR3 runs to 15 residues. The CDR3 DNA reads as TGTGCCAGCAGCTTAGAATTGGGCAGCTCCTACGAGCAGTACTTC. It encodes CASSLELGSSYEQYF.

The rearrangement links TRBV6-5 to TRBJ2-6; the D is unclear. The CDR3 spans 15 residues. Deletions cut 4 bases from V and 1 base from J, with 8 bases between. Germline lookup yields CDR1 MNHEY and CDR2 SVGAGI. The CDR3 region has the DNA TGTGCCAGCAGTTTAGACGGTTCTGGGGCCAACGTCCTGACTTTC. It yields the protein CASSLDGSGANVLTF.

V gene TRBV7-9 combines with J gene TRBJ2-4; D perhaps matches TRBD1 (5 bases). Trimming left V 7 bases short and J 6 bases short, with 16 bases between. Per germline, CDR1 SEHNR and CDR2 FQNEAQ (reference sequence). The CDR3 runs 14 residues. The CDR3 spells CASIGVGRGNIQYF. The CDR3 nucleotides are TGTGCCAGCATTGGGGTGGGGCGCGGAAACATTCAGTACTTC.

V and J are TRBV2 and TRBJ1-2; the match to TRBD1 covers 9 bases. This CDR3 has 13 residues. Germline-derived CDR1 and CDR2 are SNHLY and FYNNEI. The junction had 9 bases not matched to a gene; V was cut back by 8 bases and J by 8 bases. CDR3 coding DNA: TGTGCCAGCCCTCGGGACAGGGCAGTAGGCTACACCTTC. This translates into CASPRDRAVGYTF.

The chain is built from TRBV4-1 and TRBJ2-3; D is unclear. V shed 0 bases and J shed 0 bases, with 7 bases lying between them. There are 15 residues in the CDR3. CDR1 and CDR2 (germline): MGHRA, YSYEKL. The CDR3 DNA reads as TGCGCCAGCAGCCAAGATATCTTGAGCACAGATACGCAGTATTTT. Its protein is CASSQDILSTDTQYF.

The rearrangement uses TRBV19 and TRBJ1-2; D is undetermined. Germline loops: CDR1 LNHDA, CDR2 SQIVND (reference sequence). The CDR3 runs to 13 residues. Deletions cut 7 bases from V and 4 bases from J, with 13 bases between. The CDR3 region is CASMKGEFYGYTF. The CDR3 nucleotides read TGTGCCAGTATGAAGGGAGAATTCTATGGCTACACCTTC.

The CDR3: CASSYLAGGPNEQFF. CDR3 in DNA: TGTGCCAGCAGTTACCTAGCGGGAGGTCCCAATGAGCAGTTCTTC. The chain has TRBV28 and TRBJ2-1; TRBD2 aligns across 11 bases. The CDR3 is 15 amino acids. Germline CDR1 reads MDHEN; CDR2 reads SYDVKM. V was pared by 4 bases and J by 6 bases, with 5 bases of the junction left unmatched.

V and J are TRBV4-2 and TRBJ2-3; tentative D call: TRBD2 (6 bases). V was trimmed by 4 bases and J by 6 bases, leaving 11 bases between them. CDR1 is LGHNA, CDR2 YNFKEQ, per germline. The CDR3 runs to 13 residues. The CDR3 sequence is CASSLNREDTQYF. CDR3 DNA sequence: TGTGCCAGCAGCCTAAACCGGGAGGATACGCAGTATTTT.

J is TRBJ1-4 and V is TRBV27, with D unclear. Germline CDR1 reads MNHEY; CDR2 reads SMNVEV (reference sequence). The CDR3 runs to 15 residues. V lost 1 base, J lost 4 bases, and 10 bases lay in between. This CDR3 reads CASSLLGSLNEKLFF. Written as DNA, the CDR3 is TGTGCCAGCAGTTTATTAGGCAGCCTTAATGAAAAACTGTTTTTT. The whole variable domain, filled in from reference TRBV27 and TRBJ1-4, reads EAQVTQNPRYLITVTGKKLTVTCSQNMNHEYMSWYRQDPGLGLRQIYYSMNVEVTDKGDVPEGYKVSRKEKRNFPLILESPSPNQTSLYFCASSLLGSLNEKLFFGSGTQLSVL.